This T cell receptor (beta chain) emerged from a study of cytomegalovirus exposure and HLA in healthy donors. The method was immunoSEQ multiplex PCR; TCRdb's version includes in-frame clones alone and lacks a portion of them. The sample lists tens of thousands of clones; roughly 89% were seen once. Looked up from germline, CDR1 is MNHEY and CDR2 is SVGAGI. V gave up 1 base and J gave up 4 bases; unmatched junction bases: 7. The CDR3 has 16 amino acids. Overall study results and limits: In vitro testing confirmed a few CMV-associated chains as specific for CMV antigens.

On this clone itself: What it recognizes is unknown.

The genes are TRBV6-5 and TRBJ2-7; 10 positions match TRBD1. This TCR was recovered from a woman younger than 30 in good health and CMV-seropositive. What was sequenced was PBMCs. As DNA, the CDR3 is TGTGCCAGCAGTTACTGGCTAGGACAGGGGGTATACGAGCAGTACTTC. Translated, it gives CASSYWLGQGVYEQYF.